In this sample, the clone carrying this T cell receptor beta chain turned up many times. Researchers made TCR cDNA using 5'RACE template switching, and this step added a universal primer site and UMIs. TCRdb ran MiXCR on the 5' RACE reads and lists one entry per CDR3 protein. The sample yields 150,000 to 200,000 distinct CDR3 sequences, roughly a tenth seen once. The data were taken from a study of T cells after yellow fever vaccination. The clonotype was recovered from a man aged 18 to 29 who received the YFV17D yellow fever vaccine. Source: CD8+ T cells sorted from PBMCs, taken 45 days after the yellow fever booster vaccination.

CDR3 DNA: TGCGCCAGCAGCCAAGATACCGGGACAGGGGAAGGTGAAAAACTGTTTTTT. This translates into CASSQDTGTGEGEKLFF. This chain links TRBV4-3 with TRBJ1-4; 10 bases fit TRBD1. The CDR3 sequence is 17 residues long. V lost 0 bases and J lost 7; bases outside the gene matches: 8. Germline V CDR1 and CDR2: LGHNA, YSLEER.